The 23 T cell receptor beta chains given below trace back to one sample, sequenced in a study of T cells after yellow fever vaccination. TCRdb passed the 5' RACE reads through MiXCR, listing each CDR3 protein once. Of 550,000 or so distinct CDR3 sequences in the sample, less than 20% were seen once. The material sequenced was PBMCs, taken 15 days after the yellow fever booster vaccination. Every receptor here comes from a man between 25 and 39 years old who received the YFV17D yellow fever vaccine.

This clonotype was seen a handful of times. The V gene is TRBV15, the J gene TRBJ2-2; 9 bases are shared with TRBD1. The V and J ends lost 2 bases and 6 bases, in that order; junction bases with no gene match: 13. There are 18 residues in the CDR3. CDR1 LNHNV and CDR2 YYDKDF come from the germline V gene (reference sequence). The CDR3 DNA is TGTGCCACCAGCAGATCCCGGGACAGGGATCCCTGGTCCGGGGAGCTGTTTTTT. It encodes CATSRSRDRDPWSGELFF. Full variable domain (remainder filled in from reference TRBV15 and TRBJ2-2): DAMVIQNPRYQVTQFGKPVTLSCSQTLNHNVMYWYQQKSSQAPKLLFHYYDKDFNNEADTPDNFQSRRPNTSFCFLDIRSPGLGDTAMYLCATSRSRDRDPWSGELFFGEGSRLTVL.

V gene TRBV3-1 combines with J gene TRBJ2-1, with D unresolved. The V gene's germline CDR1 is LGHDT and CDR2 YNNKEL (reference sequence). The CDR3 has 15 amino acids. The V end was cut by 2 bases, the J end by 0 bases, with 8 bases between. This CDR3 reads CASSQTDHSYNEQFF. CDR3 bases: TGTGCCAGCAGCCAAACAGACCACTCCTACAATGAGCAGTTCTTC.

CDR3 sequence: CASSDKGISGYTF. As DNA, the CDR3 is TGTGCCAGTAGCGACAAGGGGATTAGTGGCTACACCTTC. The chain recombines TRBV19 with TRBJ1-2; D might be TRBD1 (5 bases). V was cut by 6 bases and J by 7 bases, with 15 bases left in between. The germline gives CDR1 LNHDA, CDR2 SQIVND (reference sequence). The CDR3 extends over 13 amino acids.

This clonotype was picked up a small number of times. J is TRBJ2-7 and V is TRBV29-1; possible D gene TRBD2, 5 bases. V was cut by 4 bases and J by 8 bases, with 21 bases left in between. CDR3 length equals 14 residues. Germline assignment: CDR1 SQVTM and CDR2 ANQGSEA. The CDR3, as DNA: TGCAGCGTTGTTGTTTCGAGCGGAATACAACAGCAGTACTTC. Translating gives CSVVVSSGIQQQYF.

This clonotype has a handful of counts. The chain employs TRBV19 and TRBJ2-6; D is undetermined. CDR1 and CDR2 (germline): LNHDA, SQIVND (reference sequence). This CDR3 comprises 16 residues. V was pared by 5 bases and J by 0 bases, with 11 bases between. The CDR3 DNA follows: TGTGCCAGTAGTCCTATCGTATTCTCTGGGGCCAACGTCCTGACTTTC. This encodes CASSPIVFSGANVLTF.

This clonotype turned up a few times. The rearrangement links TRBV7-2 to TRBJ2-7; weak D call: TRBD1 (5 bases). The CDR3 spans 14 residues. V lost 3 bases and J 1 base, leaving 10 bases between the germline ends. Germline V gives CDR1 SGHTA, CDR2 FQGNSA. CDR3 bases: TGTGCCAGCAGCTTGCAGGGTAATTCCTACGAGCAGTACTTC. It encodes CASSLQGNSYEQYF.

This clonotype showed up many times. The chain uses TRBV18 and TRBJ2-1, with TRBD2 matching over 9 bases. Trimming cost V 2 bases and J 7 bases; bases outside gene matches: 9. CDR1 is KGHSH and CDR2 is LQKENI in the germline V gene. There are 16 residues in the CDR3. CDR3 in amino acids: CASSPVLAGPPNEQFF. In DNA form, the CDR3 reads TGTGCCAGCTCACCAGTTCTAGCGGGACCGCCTAATGAGCAGTTCTTC.

The chain recombines TRBV18 with TRBJ2-5, with D possibly called TRBD1 or TRBD2 (5 bases each). Trimming shortened V by 2 bases and J by 1 base, and 5 bases separated the two germline ends. Germline values: CDR1 KGHSH, CDR2 LQKENI. The CDR3 consists of 13 residues. For the CDR3, the DNA is TGTGCCAGCTCACCAGGGACCCAAGAGACCCAGTACTTC. Its protein is CASSPGTQETQYF.

This clonotype was seen repeatedly, ten times or more. V gene TRBV7-2 combines with J gene TRBJ2-5; possible D gene TRBD2, 5 bases. The CDR3 spans 13 residues. Trimming shortened V by 3 bases and J by 4 bases, and 9 bases separated the two germline ends. Germline lookup yields CDR1 SGHTA and CDR2 FQGNSA. The CDR3 spells CASSLGRLETQYF. CDR3 sequence (DNA): TGTGCCAGCAGCTTGGGGAGATTAGAGACCCAGTACTTC. The full variable domain, completed using reference TRBV7-2 and TRBJ2-5, is GAGVSQSPSNKVTEKGKDVELRCDPISGHTALYWYRQSLGQGLEFLIYFQGNSAPDKSGLPSDRFSAERTGGSVSTLTIQRTQQEDSAVYLCASSLGRLETQYFGPGTRLLVL.

This clonotype occurred a few times. This rearrangement joins TRBV7-9 to TRBJ1-2; 9 nucleotides line up with TRBD1. The CDR3 contains 14 residues. The V and J ends lost 3 bases and 6 bases, in that order; junction bases with no gene match: 5. Per the germline V gene, CDR1 is SEHNR and CDR2 is FQNEAQ (reference sequence). CDR3: CASSLGTGSDGYTF. DNA of the CDR3: TGTGCCAGCAGCTTGGGGACAGGGTCCGATGGCTACACCTTC.

This clonotype showed up just a few times. This chain connects TRBV3-1 to TRBJ2-2; 12 positions agree with TRBD1. CDR3 length: 15 residues. Germline values: CDR1 LGHDT, CDR2 YNNKEL (reference sequence). The V gene end was trimmed by 6 bases and the J gene end by 9 bases; junction bases not matched to a gene: 8. The DNA for the CDR3 is TGTGCCAGCAGGCAGGGGGACAGGGGGCTCTGGGAGCTGTTTTTT. It is translated as CASRQGDRGLWELFF.

The sample holds a few counts of this clonotype. The chain links TRBV29-1 to TRBJ2-7, with D possibly being TRBD2 (6 bases). The CDR3 is made up of 11 amino acids. V lost 6 bases and J 5 bases, leaving 11 bases between the germline ends. Per the germline V gene, CDR1 is SQVTM and CDR2 is ANQGSEA. Written as DNA, the CDR3 is TGCAGCGTCCTACGGAGGGACGAGCAGTACTTC. Amino acid sequence: CSVLRRDEQYF.

The rearrangement links TRBV6-5 to TRBJ2-2, with TRBD1 as a possible D gene (6 bases). The CDR3 is 16 amino acids. Germline V gene lookup returns CDR1 MNHEY and CDR2 SVGAGI. V lost 4 bases, J lost 4 bases, and 16 bases lay in between. The CDR3, as DNA: TGTGCCAGCAGTTTCGGATACGGGACACTCACCGGGGAGCTGTTTTTT. It codes for CASSFGYGTLTGELFF.

The chain combines TRBV7-2 with TRBJ1-2, with 7 positions matching TRBD1. Germline V CDR1 and CDR2: SGHTA, FQGNSA. V lost 2 bases, J lost 5 bases, and 5 bases stayed unmatched. The CDR3 runs 14 residues. CDR3 nucleotide sequence: TGTGCCAGCAGCTTAACCGGGACAGATTATGGCTACACCTTC. Encoded protein: CASSLTGTDYGYTF.

This clonotype was counted only a few times. The chain couples TRBV24-1 to TRBJ2-5, with a weak D call TRBD1 (5 bases). The length of the CDR3 is 12 residues. V shed 6 bases and J shed 7 bases, with 11 bases lying between them. Germline CDR1 and CDR2: KGHDR and SFDVKD. CDR3 in amino acids: CATSPEGVTQYF. DNA of the CDR3: TGTGCCACCAGTCCAGAAGGGGTGACCCAGTACTTC.

CDR3 nucleotides: TGTGCCAGCAGCCAAGTAGGACTACCAAGCCCAGATACGCAGTATTTT. It translates to CASSQVGLPSPDTQYF. The chain combines TRBV3-1 with TRBJ2-3; perhaps TRBD2 as D (6 bases). Germline CDR1 reads LGHDT; CDR2 reads YNNKEL (reference sequence). Trimming took off 1 base at V and 4 bases at J, with 15 bases between the two ends. The CDR3 has 16 amino acids.

The genes are TRBV5-1 and TRBJ2-2; no definite D call. This CDR3 has 13 residues. V lost 4 bases and J lost 4, with 8 bases in between. Germline CDR1 reads SGHRS; CDR2 reads YFSETQ. The CDR3 DNA reads as TGCGCCAGCAGCGCCATTATCACCGGGGAGCTGTTTTTT. Translation gives CASSAIITGELFF.

The V and J genes are TRBV28 and TRBJ1-3, with D perhaps matching TRBD1 (5 bases). Germline CDR1 and CDR2: MDHEN and SYDVKM. This CDR3 is 15 amino acids long. V lost 5 bases and J 0 bases, leaving 11 bases between the germline ends. The CDR3 DNA is TGTGCCAGCAGTACCCGACAGTTCTCTGGAAACACCATATATTTT. This codes for CASSTRQFSGNTIYF.

This clonotype has more than one count but fewer than ten. This chain uses TRBV11-2 with TRBJ2-5; D possibly uses TRBD1 or TRBD2 (5 bases each). The V and J ends lost 6 bases and 4 bases respectively, with 18 bases between them. This CDR3 has 15 amino acids. The germline CDR1 and CDR2 sequences are SGHAT and FQNNGV. In DNA, the CDR3 is TGTGCCAGCAGTAACTTGGACATGGGAGCAGAGACCCAGTACTTC. This sequence encodes CASSNLDMGAETQYF.

This clonotype was observed at least ten times. The chain recombines TRBV2 with TRBJ2-5, with D maybe TRBD1 (5 bases). Germline CDR1 SNHLY, CDR2 FYNNEI. Trimming removed 7 bases at V and 5 bases at J, with 14 bases between. The CDR3 has 13 amino acids. CDR3 coding DNA: TGTGCCAGCATCAGGGTTGAGTCGGAGACCCAGTACTTC. It codes for CASIRVESETQYF.

The chain recombines TRBV5-4 with TRBJ2-1; D may correspond to TRBD1 or TRBD2 (6 bases each). This CDR3 contains 13 residues. Germline CDR1 is SGHNT and CDR2 is YYREEE (reference sequence). Trimming shortened V by 1 base and J by 7 bases, and 9 bases separated the two germline ends. CDR3 loop: CASSLKGGNEQFF. CDR3 coding DNA: TGTGCCAGCAGCTTGAAAGGGGGGAATGAGCAGTTCTTC. Variable domain in full (rest from reference TRBV5-4 and TRBJ2-1): ETGVTQSPTHLIKTRGQQVTLRCSSQSGHNTVSWYQQALGQGPQFIFQYYREEENGRGNFPPRFSGLQFPNYSSELNVNALELDDSALYLCASSLKGGNEQFFGPGTRLTVL.

This rearrangement joins TRBV5-1 to TRBJ2-5; 7 nucleotides align to TRBD1. From germline, CDR1 is SGHRS and CDR2 YFSETQ. This CDR3 contains 15 residues. V was clipped by 2 bases and J by 2 bases; unmatched bases: 6. This CDR3 reads CASSFRGRGQETQYF. CDR3 in DNA: TGCGCCAGCAGCTTCAGGGGCAGGGGGCAAGAGACCCAGTACTTC. The complete variable domain, with remaining parts taken from reference TRBV5-1 and TRBJ2-5, reads KAGVTQTPRYLIKTRGQQVTLSCSPISGHRSVSWYQQTPGQGLQFLFEYFSETQRNKGNFPGRFSGRQFSNSRSEMNVSTLELGDSALYLCASSFRGRGQETQYFGPGTRLLVL.

In this sample, this clonotype turned up a few times. The CDR3 DNA follows: TGTGCCGCGCGGGAGACCTTCACAGATACGCAGTATTTT. Translated, it gives CAARETFTDTQYF. The rearrangement links TRBV10-3 to TRBJ2-3; 7 nucleotides line up with TRBD2. Per germline, CDR1 ENHRY and CDR2 SYGVKD. CDR3 length equals 13 residues. V lost 11 bases, J lost 2 bases, and 7 bases stayed unmatched.